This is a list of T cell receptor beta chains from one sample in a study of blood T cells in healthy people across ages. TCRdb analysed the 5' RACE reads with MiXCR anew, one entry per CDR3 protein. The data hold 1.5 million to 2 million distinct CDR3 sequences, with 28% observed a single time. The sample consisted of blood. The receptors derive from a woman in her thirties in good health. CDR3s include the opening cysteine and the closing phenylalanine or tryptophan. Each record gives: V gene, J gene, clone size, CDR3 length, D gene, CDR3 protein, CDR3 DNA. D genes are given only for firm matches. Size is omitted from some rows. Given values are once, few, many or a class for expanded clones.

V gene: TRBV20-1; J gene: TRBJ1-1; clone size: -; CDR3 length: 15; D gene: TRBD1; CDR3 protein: CSALPPTGTEGEAFF; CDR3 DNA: TGCAGTGCCCTTCCCCCGACAGGGACCGAGGGGGAAGCTTTCTTT
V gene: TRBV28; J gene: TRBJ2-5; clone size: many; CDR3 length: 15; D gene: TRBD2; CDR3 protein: CASSPRRGGVETQYF; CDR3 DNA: TGTGCCAGCAGTCCCCGTCGCGGGGGGGTAGAGACCCAGTACTTC
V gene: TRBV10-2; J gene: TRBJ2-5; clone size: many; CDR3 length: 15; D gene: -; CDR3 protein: CASSDLRSGSETQYF; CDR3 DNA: TGCGCCAGCAGTGACCTTAGGTCAGGGAGTGAGACCCAGTACTTC
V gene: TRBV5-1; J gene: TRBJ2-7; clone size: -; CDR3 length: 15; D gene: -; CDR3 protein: CASSKKTDGSYEQYF; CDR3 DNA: TGCGCCAGCAGCAAGAAGACGGATGGCTCCTACGAGCAGTACTTC
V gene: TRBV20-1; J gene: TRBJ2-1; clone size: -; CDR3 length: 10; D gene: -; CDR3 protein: CSASWSEQFF; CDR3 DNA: TGCAGTGCTAGTTGGTCCGAGCAGTTCTTC
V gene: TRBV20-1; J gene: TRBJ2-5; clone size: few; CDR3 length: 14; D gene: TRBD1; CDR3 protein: CSATWTGGQEPQYF; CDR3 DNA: TGCAGTGCTACTTGGACAGGGGGCCAAGAGCCCCAGTACTTC
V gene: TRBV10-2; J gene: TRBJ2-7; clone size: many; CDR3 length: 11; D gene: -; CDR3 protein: CASSESHEQYF; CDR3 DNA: TGCGCCAGCAGTGAGTCCCACGAGCAGTACTTC
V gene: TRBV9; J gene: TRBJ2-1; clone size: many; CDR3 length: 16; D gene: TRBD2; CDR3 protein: CASSVDPGGASNEQFF; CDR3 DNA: TGTGCCAGCAGCGTAGATCCGGGGGGGGCGTCAAATGAGCAGTTCTTC
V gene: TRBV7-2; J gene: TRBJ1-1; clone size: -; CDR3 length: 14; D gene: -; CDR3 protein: CASSPKIMNTEAFF; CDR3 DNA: TGTGCCAGCAGCCCCAAGATCATGAACACTGAAGCTTTCTTT
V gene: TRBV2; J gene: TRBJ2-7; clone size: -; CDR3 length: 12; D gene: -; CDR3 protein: CASRGAVYEQYF; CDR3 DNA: TGTGCCAGCAGAGGGGCCGTCTACGAGCAGTACTTC
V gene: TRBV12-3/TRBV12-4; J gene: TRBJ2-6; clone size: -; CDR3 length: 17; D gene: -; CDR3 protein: CASSLRDGVSGANVLTF; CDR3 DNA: TGTGCCAGCAGCCTCCGGGACGGGGTCTCTGGGGCCAACGTCCTGACTTTC
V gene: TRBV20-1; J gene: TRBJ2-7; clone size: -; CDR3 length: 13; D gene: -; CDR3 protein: CSASPGGAGGQYF; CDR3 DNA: TGCAGTGCTAGCCCGGGTGGGGCAGGCGGGCAGTACTTC
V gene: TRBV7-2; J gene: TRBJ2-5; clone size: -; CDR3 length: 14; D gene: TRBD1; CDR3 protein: CASSLAGQSETQYF; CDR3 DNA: TGTGCCAGCAGCTTAGCGGGACAGAGCGAGACCCAGTACTTC
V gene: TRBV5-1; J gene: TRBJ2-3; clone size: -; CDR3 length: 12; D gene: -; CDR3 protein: CASSFNTDTQDF; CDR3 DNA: TGCGCCAGCAGCTTCAACACAGATACGCAGGATTTT
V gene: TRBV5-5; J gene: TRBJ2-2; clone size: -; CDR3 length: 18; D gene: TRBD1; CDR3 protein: CASSLGRGGQTNTGELFF; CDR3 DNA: TGTGCCAGCAGCTTGGGACGAGGGGGCCAAACGAACACCGGGGAGCTGTTTTTT
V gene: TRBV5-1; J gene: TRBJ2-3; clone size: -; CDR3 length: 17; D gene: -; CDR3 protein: CASSLAPTGPNTDTQYF; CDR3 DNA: TGCGCCAGCAGCTTGGCCCCTACAGGGCCAAACACAGATACGCAGTATTTT
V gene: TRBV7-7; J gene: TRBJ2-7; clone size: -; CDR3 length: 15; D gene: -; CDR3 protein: CASSRLADPYNEQYF; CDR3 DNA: TGTGCCAGCAGCCGGCTGGCGGACCCTTACAATGAGCAGTACTTC
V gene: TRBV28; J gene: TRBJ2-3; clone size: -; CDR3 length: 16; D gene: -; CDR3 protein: CASGQPGGPPTDTQYF; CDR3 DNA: TGTGCCAGCGGGCAGCCAGGGGGGCCTCCCACAGATACGCAGTATTTT
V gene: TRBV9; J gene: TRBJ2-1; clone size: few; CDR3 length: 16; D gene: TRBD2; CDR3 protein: CASSPARGGSYNEQFF; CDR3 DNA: TGTGCCAGCAGCCCCGCCCGGGGGGGTTCTTACAATGAGCAGTTCTTC
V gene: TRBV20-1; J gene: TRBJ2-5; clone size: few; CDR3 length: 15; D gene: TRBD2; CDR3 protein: CSASATSVPRETQYF; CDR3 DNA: TGCAGTGCATCGGCGACTAGCGTACCTCGGGAGACCCAGTACTTC
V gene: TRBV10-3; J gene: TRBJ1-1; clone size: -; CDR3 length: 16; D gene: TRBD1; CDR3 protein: CAISESSTGVGTEAFF; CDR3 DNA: TGTGCCATCAGTGAGTCTTCGACAGGGGTCGGGACTGAAGCTTTCTTT
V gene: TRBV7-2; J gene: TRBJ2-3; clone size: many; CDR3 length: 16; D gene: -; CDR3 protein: CASSPGFGGDLDTQYF; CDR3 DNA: TGTGCCAGCAGCCCTGGCTTCGGCGGGGACTTAGATACGCAGTATTTT
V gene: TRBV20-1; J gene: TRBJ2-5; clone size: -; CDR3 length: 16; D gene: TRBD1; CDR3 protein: CSATSPGQGTQETQYF; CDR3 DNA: TGCAGTGCTACGTCTCCGGGACAGGGGACCCAAGAGACCCAGTACTTC
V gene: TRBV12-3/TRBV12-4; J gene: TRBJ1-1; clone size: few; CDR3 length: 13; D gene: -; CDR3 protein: CASTLPPLTEAFF; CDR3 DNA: TGTGCCAGCACCCTCCCTCCTCTGACTGAAGCTTTCTTT
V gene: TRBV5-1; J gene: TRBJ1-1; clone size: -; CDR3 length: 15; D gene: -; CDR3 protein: CASREIRTGNTEAFF; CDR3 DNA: TGCGCCAGCAGAGAGATCCGGACGGGGAACACTGAAGCTTTCTTT
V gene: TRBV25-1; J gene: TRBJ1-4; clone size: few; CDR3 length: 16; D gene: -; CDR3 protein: CASSENRGSPNEKLFF; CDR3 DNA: TGTGCCAGCAGTGAAAACCGGGGCAGCCCTAATGAAAAACTGTTTTTT
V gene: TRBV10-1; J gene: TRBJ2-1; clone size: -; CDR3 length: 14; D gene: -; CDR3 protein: CASRGGDPSNEQFF; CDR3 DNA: TGCGCCAGCAGGGGCGGTGACCCTTCCAATGAGCAGTTCTTC
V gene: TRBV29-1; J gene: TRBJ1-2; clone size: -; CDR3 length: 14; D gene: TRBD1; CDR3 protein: CSVDLQGSNYGYTF; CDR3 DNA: TGCAGCGTTGATTTACAGGGGTCAAACTATGGCTACACCTTC
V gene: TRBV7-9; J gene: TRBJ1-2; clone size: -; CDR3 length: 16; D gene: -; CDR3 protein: CASSPRWDLSDYGYTF; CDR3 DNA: TGTGCCAGCAGCCCGCGTTGGGACTTGTCGGACTATGGCTACACCTTC
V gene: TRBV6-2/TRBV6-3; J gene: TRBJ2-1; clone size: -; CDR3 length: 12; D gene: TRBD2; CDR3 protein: CASSSATSGQFF; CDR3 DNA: TGTGCCAGCAGCTCTGCGACTAGCGGGCAGTTCTTC
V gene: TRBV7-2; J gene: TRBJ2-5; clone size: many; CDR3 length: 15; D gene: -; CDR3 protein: CASSLARASQETQYF; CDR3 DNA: TGTGCCAGCAGCTTAGCGAGGGCTTCTCAAGAGACCCAGTACTTC
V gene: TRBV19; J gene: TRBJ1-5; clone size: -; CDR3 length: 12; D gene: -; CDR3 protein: CASRNGNQPQHF; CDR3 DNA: TGTGCCAGTCGTAACGGGAATCAGCCCCAGCATTTT
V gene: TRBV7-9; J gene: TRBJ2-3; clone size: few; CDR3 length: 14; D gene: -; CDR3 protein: CASSLVGSVDTQYF; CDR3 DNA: TGTGCCAGCAGCTTAGTGGGGAGCGTAGATACGCAGTATTTT
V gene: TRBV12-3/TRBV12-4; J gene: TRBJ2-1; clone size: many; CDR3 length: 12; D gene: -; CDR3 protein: CASSGAPNEQFF; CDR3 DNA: TGTGCCAGCTCGGGGGCCCCAAATGAGCAGTTCTTC
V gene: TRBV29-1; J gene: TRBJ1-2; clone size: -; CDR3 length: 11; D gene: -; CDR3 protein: CSVSGEYGYTF; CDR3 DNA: TGCAGCGTGTCAGGGGAATATGGCTACACCTTC
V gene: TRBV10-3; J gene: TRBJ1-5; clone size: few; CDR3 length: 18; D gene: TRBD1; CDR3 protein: CAISGSGGGVDSNQPQHF; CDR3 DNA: TGTGCCATCAGTGGGTCAGGGGGCGGCGTCGATAGCAATCAGCCCCAGCATTTT
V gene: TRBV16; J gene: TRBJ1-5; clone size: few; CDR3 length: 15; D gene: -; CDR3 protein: CASSRSRVSNQPQHF; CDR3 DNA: TGTGCCAGCAGCCGTAGTCGGGTTTCAAATCAGCCCCAGCATTTT
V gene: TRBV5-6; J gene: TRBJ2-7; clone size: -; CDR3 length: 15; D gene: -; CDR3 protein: CASSLVAQGADEQYF; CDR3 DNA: TGTGCCAGCAGCTTGGTAGCACAAGGGGCAGACGAGCAGTACTTC
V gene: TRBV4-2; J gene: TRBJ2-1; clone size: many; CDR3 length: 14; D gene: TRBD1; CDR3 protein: CASSTRTGDNEQFF; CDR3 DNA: TGTGCCAGCAGCACCCGGACAGGCGACAATGAGCAGTTCTTC
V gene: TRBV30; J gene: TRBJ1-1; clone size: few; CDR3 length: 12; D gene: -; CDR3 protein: CAWRWVNTEAFF; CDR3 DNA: TGTGCCTGGCGGTGGGTTAACACTGAAGCTTTCTTT
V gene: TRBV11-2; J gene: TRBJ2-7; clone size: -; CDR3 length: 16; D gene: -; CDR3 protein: CASSSEGGATTYEQYF; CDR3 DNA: TGTGCCAGCAGCTCCGAGGGGGGGGCGACGACGTACGAGCAGTACTTC
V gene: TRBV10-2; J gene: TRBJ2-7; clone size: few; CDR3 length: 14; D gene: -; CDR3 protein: CASRGLDSSYEQYF; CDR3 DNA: TGCGCCAGCAGGGGGTTAGATTCCTCCTACGAGCAGTACTTC
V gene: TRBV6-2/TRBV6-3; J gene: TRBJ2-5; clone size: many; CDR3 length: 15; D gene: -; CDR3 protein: CASSYSRGGQETQYF; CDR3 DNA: TGTGCCAGCAGTTACTCGAGGGGGGGCCAAGAGACCCAGTACTTC
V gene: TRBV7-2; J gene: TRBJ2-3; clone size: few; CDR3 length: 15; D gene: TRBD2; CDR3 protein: CASRLGAGGTDTQYF; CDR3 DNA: TGTGCCAGCAGGCTCGGGGCGGGAGGTACAGATACGCAGTATTTT
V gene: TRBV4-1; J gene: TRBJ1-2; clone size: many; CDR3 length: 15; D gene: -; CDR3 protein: CASSQASQGNYGYTF; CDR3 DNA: TGCGCCAGCAGCCAAGCCTCCCAGGGTAACTATGGCTACACCTTC
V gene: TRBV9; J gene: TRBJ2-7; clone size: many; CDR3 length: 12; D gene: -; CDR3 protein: CASSPNRREQYF; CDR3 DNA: TGTGCCAGCAGCCCGAATAGACGCGAGCAGTACTTC
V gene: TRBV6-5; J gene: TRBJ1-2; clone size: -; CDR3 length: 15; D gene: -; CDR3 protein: CASSGQWARGYGYTF; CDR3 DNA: TGTGCCAGCAGTGGACAGTGGGCGCGAGGCTATGGCTACACCTTC
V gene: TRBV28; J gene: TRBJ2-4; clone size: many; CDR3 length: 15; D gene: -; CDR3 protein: CASSSSTVGGNLQYF; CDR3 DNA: TGTGCCAGCAGCAGTAGTACTGTCGGAGGGAATCTTCAGTACTTC
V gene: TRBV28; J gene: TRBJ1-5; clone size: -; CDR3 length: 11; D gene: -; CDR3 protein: CASQSQQPQHF; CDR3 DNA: TGTGCCAGCCAGAGTCAGCAGCCCCAGCATTTT
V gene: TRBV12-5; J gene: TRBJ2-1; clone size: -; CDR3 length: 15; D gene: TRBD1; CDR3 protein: CASGSPGQDSYEQFF; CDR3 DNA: TGTGCTAGTGGATCACCGGGACAGGACTCCTACGAGCAGTTCTTC
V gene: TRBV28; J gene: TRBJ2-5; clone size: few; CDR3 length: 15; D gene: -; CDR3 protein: CASSPGSDGKETQYF; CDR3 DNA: TGTGCCAGCAGTCCAGGGTCCGACGGGAAAGAGACCCAGTACTTC